The clone carrying this TCR beta chain was counted at least ten times. What it recognizes is unknown. RNA transcripts were the template, and TCR beta CDR3 regions were amplified from them. First-round RT-PCR with HTBI primers preceded a second-round multiplex PCR. Via MiXCR, TCRdb re-called the multiplex PCR reads, giving one row per CDR3 protein. The sample has roughly 420,000 distinct CDR3 sequences, more than 20% seen once; the top ten hold around 3%. Trimming stripped 3 bases from V and 8 bases from J, with 16 bases between. This CDR3 has 14 amino acids. This specimen belongs to a study of Graves' ophthalmopathy and Graves' hyperthyroidism. General study results and limits: The study's model predicted ophthalmopathy progression at 70.59% sensitivity and about 72% specificity. With over 85% sensitivity and less than 83% specificity, a 13-signature model separated ophthalmopathy from stable hyperthyroidism.

The PBMC fraction was derived from roughly 10 ml of fresh peripheral blood. What was sequenced was peripheral blood. The V gene is TRBV12-3 or TRBV12-4, the J gene TRBJ1-1; a possible D gene is TRBD1 (5 bases). The clonotype originates from a woman between 18 and 29 years old with stable Graves' hyperthyroidism. The CDR3: CASSLGQGPREAFF. In DNA, the CDR3 is TGTGCCAGCAGTTTGGGGCAAGGGCCCCGAGAAGCTTTCTTT.